This TCR beta chain comes out of a study of T cells in Graves' hyperthyroidism and ophthalmopathy. The study's findings and limits: Ophthalmopathy, as predicted by the model, came a median roughly 6.3 months after the prediction.

TCR beta CDR3 regions were amplified from RNA. RT-PCR in the first round (using the HTBI primer set) targeted the TCR CDR3. TCRdb re-called the multiplex PCR reads with MiXCR, one entry per CDR3 protein. The sample lists 45,000 to 50,000 distinct CDR3 sequences, approximately 50% occurring once. This clonotype has ten or more counts. Its specificity is not known. Exclusion of a patient resulted from uncontrolled infection, other autoimmune disease, pregnancy or lactation. The germline V gene encodes CDR1 MDHEN and CDR2 SYDVKM. The CDR3 runs to 15 residues. Trimming cost V 6 bases and J 3 bases, with 12 bases left between them.

Sequencing was carried out using peripheral blood or thyroid tissue (not recorded which). This chain uses TRBV28 with TRBJ1-6, with D uncertain. The sequence derives from a woman between 50 and 59 years old with Graves' hyperthyroidism. CDR3 protein: CASRPARLYNSPLHF. DNA of the CDR3: TGTGCCAGCAGGCCCGCCAGGCTCTATAATTCACCCCTCCACTTT.